The following is a T cell receptor (beta chain) sequence with its context. This CDR3 has 14 amino acids. Germline lookup yields CDR1 MNHNS and CDR2 SASEGT. J gave up 6 bases and V 2 bases, and 3 bases lay outside the gene matches. Original processing notes: How many nucleated cells were present was estimated from reference gene primer amplification. This table comes from immunoSEQ multiplex PCR, and its TCRdb copy is limited to in-frame clones, with some not included. Clonal size and the V and J genes are those of that table, whereas D and trimming came from the DNA. In the table there are about 150,000 clones, 82% of which are singletons. This sample was taken from a study of blood T cell repertoires in COVID-19. Turning to the study itself: Researchers got acute and convalescent COVID-19 samples from the United States, Italy and Spain. T cells, B-cell-depleted T cells, or PBMCs provided the cDNA or gDNA that served as material.

Input material: peripheral blood. This sequence originates from a human donor with acute or convalescent COVID-19. The donor label of this sample is uncertain. The rearrangement links TRBV6-1 to TRBJ1-5; 8 positions match TRBD1. The CDR3 loop is CASSEQGAGQPQHF. The CDR3 nucleotides read TGTGCCAGCAGTGAACAGGGGGCAGGTCAGCCCCAGCATTTT.